This T cell receptor beta chain was observed in a study of cytomegalovirus exposure and HLA in healthy donors. Researchers ran the PCR with 60 Vbeta and 13 Jbeta primers. Assay used: immunoSEQ multiplex PCR; TCRdb lists only in-frame clones, some missing. The data hold some 130,000 clones, with under 80% observed a single time. This CDR3 is 14 amino acids long. J was trimmed by 2 bases and V by 7 bases; bases with no gene match: 8. Per the germline V gene, CDR1 is SNHLY and CDR2 is FYNNEI. Sequencing was done on a sample of PBMCs. The chain uses TRBV2 and TRBJ2-7; TRBD1 matches 7 bases. The origin of this receptor is a woman between 45 and 65 years old in good health and CMV-seropositive. The CDR3 coding sequence is TGTGCCAGCACATGGGACAGCGTCACCTACGAGCAGTACTTC. Its protein is CASTWDSVTYEQYF.